This T cell receptor beta chain derives from a study of blood T cell repertoires in COVID-19. For the study at large: The samples span acute and convalescent COVID-19 from the United States, Italy and Spain.

Sequenced by immunoSEQ multiplex PCR; TCRdb stores in-frame clones only, minus some. In the table there are 68,000 or so clones, 90% of which are singletons. Looked up from germline, CDR1 is SGHAT and CDR2 is FQDESV (reference sequence). V lost 5 bases to trimming and J lost 5 bases, with 14 bases between them. This CDR3 has 14 amino acids. Specimen: peripheral blood. The rearrangement uses TRBV11-1 and TRBJ2-3; perhaps TRBD2 as D (5 bases). This receptor was taken from a man in his forties or fifties with COVID-19, enrolled during active disease. In DNA form, the CDR3 reads TGTGCCAGCAGCCGGGAAGGTGAAAGAGATACGCAGTATTTT. It translates to CASSREGERDTQYF.